This T cell receptor beta chain comes out of a study of control samples from healthy donors and cancer patients. V shed 5 bases and J 4 bases; nucleotides not matched to a gene: 5. CDR1 LNHDA and CDR2 SQIVND come from the germline V gene (reference sequence). This CDR3 region has 15 residues. Libraries were prepared by immunoSEQ multiplex PCR; TCRdb keeps only in-frame clonotypes and omits some of them. The sample lists some 410,000 clones; over 75% were seen once. The rearrangement links TRBV19 to TRBJ2-7; 13 bases are a match to TRBD2. This receptor was obtained from a man aged 40-49 years with head and neck cancer. The sequencing input was PBMCs. CDR3 sequence reads: CASSSGLAGVYEQYF. The DNA of the CDR3 is TGTGCCAGTAGTTCCGGACTAGCGGGGGTATACGAGCAGTACTTC.